Listed below are T cell receptor beta chains from one sample, sequenced in a study of cytomegalovirus exposure and HLA in healthy donors. The data were produced by immunoSEQ multiplex PCR, yet TCRdb's version contains in-frame clones alone and is incomplete. This sample yields roughly 100,000 clones, of which 78% are seen a single time; around 1.2% belongs to the top ten. The specimen sequenced was PBMCs. The source is a man younger than 45 in good health and CMV-seronegative. Each CDR3 is given with its conserved first and last residue. The order of the fields is D gene, clone size, V gene, J gene, CDR3 protein, CDR3 DNA. The D gene is left open where the match is weak. Not every row has a clone size; where given, it reads once, few, many or a size class.

D gene: .; clone size: .; V gene: TRBV4-1; J gene: TRBJ2-2; CDR3 protein: CASSQDTWRAQKYNGELFF; CDR3 DNA: TGCGCCAGCAGCCAGGATACCTGGAGGGCCCAAAAATATAACGGGGAGCTGTTTTTT
D gene: TRBD1; clone size: once; V gene: TRBV9; J gene: TRBJ2-4; CDR3 protein: CASSEQGAEAIQYF; CDR3 DNA: TGTGCCAGCAGCGAACAGGGGGCAGAGGCCATTCAGTACTTC
D gene: .; clone size: once; V gene: TRBV4-2; J gene: TRBJ1-5; CDR3 protein: CASSQAGWGVQPQHF; CDR3 DNA: TGTGCCAGCAGCCAAGCTGGGTGGGGGGTTCAGCCCCAGCATTTT
D gene: .; clone size: .; V gene: TRBV19; J gene: TRBJ2-7; CDR3 protein: CASSTDRSYEQYF; CDR3 DNA: TGTGCCAGTAGTACGGACAGATCCTACGAGCAGTACTTC
D gene: TRBD1; clone size: .; V gene: TRBV27; J gene: TRBJ1-5; CDR3 protein: CASSLLGQGLSQPQHF; CDR3 DNA: TGTGCCAGCAGTTTACTTGGACAGGGCCTCAGTCAGCCCCAGCATTTT
D gene: .; clone size: .; V gene: TRBV7-9; J gene: TRBJ1-1; CDR3 protein: CASSLGEGTEAFF; CDR3 DNA: TGTGCCAGCAGCTTGGGGGAGGGCACTGAAGCTTTCTTT
D gene: TRBD1; clone size: few; V gene: TRBV19; J gene: TRBJ2-2; CDR3 protein: CASRDRENTGELFF; CDR3 DNA: TGTGCCAGTAGGGACAGGGAGAACACCGGGGAGCTGTTTTTT
D gene: TRBD1; clone size: .; V gene: TRBV10-3; J gene: TRBJ2-7; CDR3 protein: CAISDGTGSYEQYF; CDR3 DNA: TGTGCCATCAGTGATGGGACAGGGTCCTACGAGCAGTACTTC
D gene: .; clone size: once; V gene: TRBV10-2; J gene: TRBJ1-4; CDR3 protein: CASSERGTNEKLFF; CDR3 DNA: TGCGCCAGCAGTGAGCGGGGGACTAATGAAAAACTGTTTTTT
D gene: TRBD1; clone size: .; V gene: TRBV18; J gene: TRBJ2-7; CDR3 protein: CASSPGTDRYEQYF; CDR3 DNA: TGTGCCAGCTCACCTGGGACAGACAGATACGAGCAGTACTTC
D gene: TRBD1; clone size: .; V gene: TRBV4-3; J gene: TRBJ2-3; CDR3 protein: CASSQSQGQGGDTQYF; CDR3 DNA: TGCGCCAGCAGCCAGAGTCAAGGACAGGGAGGAGATACGCAGTATTTT
D gene: .; clone size: few; V gene: TRBV11-2; J gene: TRBJ1-2; CDR3 protein: CASGFEGGANYGYTF; CDR3 DNA: TGTGCCAGCGGCTTCGAGGGGGGGGCTAACTATGGCTACACCTTC
D gene: .; clone size: few; V gene: TRBV9; J gene: TRBJ1-1; CDR3 protein: CASSVVGQLNTEAFF; CDR3 DNA: TGTGCCAGCAGCGTAGTAGGACAGCTGAACACTGAAGCTTTCTTT
D gene: .; clone size: .; V gene: TRBV30; J gene: TRBJ2-7; CDR3 protein: CAWSEKSPEMNEQYF; CDR3 DNA: TGTGCCTGGAGTGAAAAGAGCCCGGAGATGAACGAGCAGTACTTC
D gene: .; clone size: once; V gene: TRBV7-2; J gene: TRBJ1-5; CDR3 protein: CASSLGPLPNQPQHF; CDR3 DNA: TGTGCCAGCAGCTTAGGGCCCCTGCCCAATCAGCCCCAGCATTTT
D gene: .; clone size: .; V gene: TRBV2; J gene: TRBJ1-5; CDR3 protein: CASTEERGNQPQHF; CDR3 DNA: TGTGCCAGCACTGAGGAGAGGGGCAATCAGCCCCAGCATTTT
D gene: .; clone size: .; V gene: TRBV9; J gene: TRBJ1-1; CDR3 protein: CASSALNTEAFF; CDR3 DNA: TGTGCCAGCAGCGCCTTGAACACTGAAGCTTTCTTT
D gene: TRBD1; clone size: .; V gene: TRBV15; J gene: TRBJ2-3; CDR3 protein: CATRDTGVTTDTQYF; CDR3 DNA: TGTGCCACCAGAGACACAGGGGTAACCACAGATACGCAGTATTTT
D gene: .; clone size: .; V gene: TRBV9; J gene: TRBJ2-1; CDR3 protein: CASSVGIAGQRGNEQFF; CDR3 DNA: TGTGCCAGCAGCGTAGGTATCGCGGGGCAGAGGGGCAATGAGCAGTTCTTC
D gene: .; clone size: .; V gene: TRBV6-5; J gene: TRBJ2-7; CDR3 protein: CASSYVGGEQYF; CDR3 DNA: TGTGCCAGCAGTTACGTCGGGGGCGAGCAGTACTTC
D gene: .; clone size: .; V gene: TRBV9; J gene: TRBJ2-5; CDR3 protein: CASSVATQGWETQYF; CDR3 DNA: TGTGCCAGCAGCGTAGCTACGCAGGGGTGGGAGACCCAGTACTTC
D gene: .; clone size: .; V gene: TRBV6-6; J gene: TRBJ2-7; CDR3 protein: CASSYSFAGSYEQYF; CDR3 DNA: TGTGCCAGCAGTTACTCCTTTGCAGGGTCCTACGAGCAGTACTTC
D gene: .; clone size: .; V gene: TRBV11-2; J gene: TRBJ1-1; CDR3 protein: CASSLEDSPNTEAFF; CDR3 DNA: TGTGCCAGCAGCTTAGAGGACTCCCCAAACACTGAAGCTTTCTTT
D gene: .; clone size: .; V gene: TRBV7-2; J gene: TRBJ1-5; CDR3 protein: CASSLEGQPQHF; CDR3 DNA: TGTGCCAGCAGCTTAGAGGGGCAGCCCCAGCATTTT
D gene: TRBD1; clone size: .; V gene: TRBV6-5; J gene: TRBJ2-3; CDR3 protein: CASSYSDRGQDTQYF; CDR3 DNA: TGTGCCAGCAGTTATAGTGACAGGGGGCAAGATACGCAGTATTTT
D gene: TRBD1; clone size: .; V gene: TRBV7-2; J gene: TRBJ1-5; CDR3 protein: CASSYTGTGVNQPQHF; CDR3 DNA: TGTGCCAGCAGCTATACCGGGACAGGGGTAAATCAGCCCCAGCATTTT
D gene: .; clone size: .; V gene: TRBV7-6; J gene: TRBJ2-7; CDR3 protein: CASSLEAGGQYEQYF; CDR3 DNA: TGTGCCAGCAGCTTAGAAGCCGGGGGTCAATACGAGCAGTACTTC
D gene: .; clone size: .; V gene: TRBV4-1; J gene: TRBJ2-7; CDR3 protein: CASSQGESTVGYEQYF; CDR3 DNA: TGCGCCAGCAGCCAAGGTGAATCAACAGTCGGCTACGAGCAGTACTTC
D gene: .; clone size: .; V gene: TRBV7-2; J gene: TRBJ2-5; CDR3 protein: CASSSGSETQYF; CDR3 DNA: TGTGCCAGCAGCTCGGGATCGGAGACCCAGTACTTC
D gene: .; clone size: few; V gene: TRBV10-3; J gene: TRBJ1-1; CDR3 protein: CAISEFPGQNTEAFF; CDR3 DNA: TGTGCCATCAGTGAGTTTCCGGGACAGAACACTGAAGCTTTCTTT
D gene: .; clone size: .; V gene: TRBV9; J gene: TRBJ1-2; CDR3 protein: CASHGNGYTF; CDR3 DNA: TGTGCCAGCCACGGGAATGGCTACACCTTC
D gene: .; clone size: .; V gene: TRBV7-2; J gene: TRBJ1-1; CDR3 protein: CASSFYRDTEAFF; CDR3 DNA: TGTGCCAGCAGCTTCTACCGGGACACTGAAGCTTTCTTT
D gene: TRBD2; clone size: .; V gene: TRBV19; J gene: TRBJ2-1; CDR3 protein: CASSLAGGTRNEQFF; CDR3 DNA: TGTGCCAGTAGTCTGGCGGGAGGAACAAGGAATGAGCAGTTCTTC
D gene: .; clone size: once; V gene: TRBV10-1; J gene: TRBJ2-7; CDR3 protein: CASSSRVDEQYF; CDR3 DNA: TGCGCCAGCAGTTCGCGGGTGGACGAGCAGTACTTC
D gene: .; clone size: .; V gene: TRBV28; J gene: TRBJ1-2; CDR3 protein: CASSFPGQPNYGYTF; CDR3 DNA: TGTGCCAGCAGTTTCCCCGGACAGCCTAACTATGGCTACACCTTC